The T cell receptor beta chain under discussion was sequenced for a study of cytomegalovirus exposure and HLA in healthy donors. Study outcomes and limitations: A few chains tied to CMV proved CMV antigen-specific in vitro. For most TCR sequences rarity was the rule, although some public TCRs occurred in many donors. Subsequent analysis showed first-cohort TCR clusters tending to co-occur in about 110 validation repertoires.

It was the approximately 110-subject validation cohort, separate from the approximately 690-subject first cohort, to which the donors belonged. Sequencing used immunoSEQ multiplex PCR; TCRdb keeps in-frame clones, though not all of them. This table holds hundreds of thousands of clones, about nine tenths found once. Notes on this clone: Its matching antigen is unknown.

The source is a woman aged 18 to 35 in good health and CMV-seropositive. What was sequenced was PBMCs.

The CDR3 region has the DNA TGTGCCAGCAGGTTAGCGGGAGGTGGGGCCAACGTCCTGACTTTC. Encoded protein: CASRLAGGGANVLTF. This chain joins TRBV5-6 and TRBJ2-6; 10 bases align to TRBD2. The germline gives CDR1 SGHDT, CDR2 YYEEEE. The CDR3 covers 15 residues. J was trimmed by 3 bases and V by 5 bases; bases with no gene match: 2. The variable domain in full, with the rest retrieved from reference TRBV5-6 and TRBJ2-6, is DAGVTQSPTHLIKTRGQQVTLRCSPKSGHDTVSWYQQALGQGPQFIFQYYEEEERQRGNFPDRFSGHQFPNYSSELNVNALLLGDSALYLCASRLAGGGANVLTFGAGSRLTVL.